There are a few counts of the clone carrying this T cell receptor beta chain. The antigen remains undetermined. TCRdb fed the reads into MiXCR, producing one record per CDR3 protein. The table has about 400,000 distinct CDR3 sequences, roughly a third seen once. The data belong to a study of T cell repertoires in cytomegalovirus infection. About the study: Evidence of both CMV infection and a matching HLA type came from public TCR beta signatures. General study findings and limits: The response measured ex vivo was dominated by TCR beta clonotypes (HLA-C-restricted and CMV-specific).

With 3 bases clipped from V and 8 bases from J, the junction kept 4 bases outside the gene matches. There are 13 residues in the CDR3. Germline V CDR1 and CDR2: KGHSH, LQKENI. This receptor was identified in a human donor in good health (CMV status not recorded). Some clones in this sample may be carry-over from other donors' samples. The input for sequencing was cultured PBMCs, taken from culture after CMV antigen stimulation. This rearrangement joins TRBV18 to TRBJ1-2; TRBD1 matches 9 bases. CDR3 nucleotides: TGTGCCAGCTCACCGGACAGGGGTCGAGGCTACACCTTC. Protein: CASSPDRGRGYTF. The full variable domain, in which reference TRBV18 and TRBJ1-2 provide the parts outside the CDR3, is NAGVMQNPRHLVRRRGQEARLRCSPMKGHSHVYWYRQLPEEGLKFMVYLQKENIIDESGMPKERFSAEFPKEGPSILRIQQVVRGDSAAYFCASSPDRGRGYTFGSGTRLTVV.